There are many counts of the clone carrying this TCR beta chain. Its antigen remains unknown. The data originate from a study of T-cell memory formation after mild COVID-19. Broader study findings: Confirmation of SARS-CoV-2 specificity was lacking for second-wave clones peaking day 37. Cross-reactive memory apparently joined, as some responding clones appeared in pre-infection memory. Largely, contracting CD4+ clones fell within CM and EM, and contracting CD8+ clones within EMRA.

The CDR3 spans 13 residues. V was pared by 5 bases and J by 4 bases, with 10 bases between. Germline V gene sequence: CDR1 SGHTS, CDR2 YDEGEE. It was 5'RACE with constant-segment primers that produced the TCR alpha and TCR beta cDNA libraries, which carried sample barcodes and UMIs. MiXCR was run by TCRdb on the 5' RACE reads, yielding one entry per CDR3 protein. The sample lists roughly 160,000 distinct CDR3 sequences, around 10% occurring once. The chain carries TRBV5-8 and TRBJ1-5, with TRBD1 as a possible D gene (6 bases). Sequences were obtained from PBMCs or a T cell subset sorted from them (not recorded which). This clonotype was sampled from a man between 18 and 29 years old who had mild COVID-19 (a few samples of this study predate the infection). Cell type and time point are not known. Here the CDR3 reads CASSRGANQPQHF. DNA for the CDR3: TGTGCCAGCAGTCGGGGGGCTAATCAGCCCCAGCATTTT.